The 10 T cell receptor beta chains listed next were all sequenced from one sample in a study of blood T cell repertoires in COVID-19. Repertoires were generated with immunoSEQ multiplex PCR, while TCRdb's copy carries only in-frame clones and drops some. The sample shows 60,000 or so clones, approximately 82% of them seen only once. The sequencing input was peripheral blood. These receptors all come from a woman at least 80 years old with acute or convalescent COVID-19.

The chain carries TRBV30 and TRBJ1-2; no firm D call. Trimming took off 3 bases at V and 8 bases at J, with 10 bases between the two ends. Germline-derived CDR1 and CDR2 are GTSNPN and SVGIG (reference sequence). The CDR3 extends over 11 amino acids. The CDR3 nucleotides read TGTGCCTGGAGCCTGTTTATGGGCTACACCTTC. This gives the protein CAWSLFMGYTF.

This chain connects TRBV5-4 to TRBJ2-7; D gene uncertain. The germline CDR1 and CDR2 sequences are SGHNT and YYREEE (reference sequence). V was shortened by 2 bases and J by 7 bases, with 25 bases between the two germline ends. CDR3 length equals 17 residues. CDR3 DNA: TGTGCCAGCAGCTTTCATATTGGCCGCGGTACCTGGTTGGAGCAGTACTTC. Residues: CASSFHIGRGTWLEQYF.

This clone was found once. J is TRBJ1-3 and V is TRBV6-5; D not resolved. Germline CDR1 is MNHEY and CDR2 is SVGAGI. This CDR3 contains 12 residues. V was clipped by 6 bases and J by 4 bases, with 7 bases between them. The chain's CDR3 is CASRGSGNTIYF. The DNA of the CDR3 is TGTGCCAGCAGGGGCTCAGGAAACACCATATATTTT.

The chain is built from TRBV19 and TRBJ1-5, with D possibly matching TRBD1 (5 bases). CDR1 LNHDA and CDR2 SQIVND come from the germline V gene (reference sequence). The CDR3 consists of 14 residues. Trimming shortened V by 4 bases and J by 0 bases, and 7 bases separated the two germline ends. DNA for the CDR3: TGTGCCAGTAGTAAGGGGAATAGCAATCAGCCCCAGCATTTT. This gives the protein CASSKGNSNQPQHF.

The chain employs TRBV5-4 and TRBJ1-1; 7 nucleotides align to TRBD1. The V gene end was trimmed by 4 bases and the J gene end by 7 bases; junction bases not matched to a gene: 7. Germline-derived CDR1 and CDR2 are SGHNT and YYREEE (reference sequence). This CDR3 region has 13 residues. The CDR3 DNA reads as TGTGCCAGCAGCCCTAGAGGGGGCGGTGAAGCTTTCTTT. The encoded protein is CASSPRGGGEAFF.

In DNA form, the CDR3 reads TGTGCCAGCAGTTACCTCGGAGGGACCGGGGAGCTGTTTTTT. Translating gives CASSYLGGTGELFF. This chain joins TRBV6-6 and TRBJ2-2; perhaps TRBD2 as D (6 bases). The CDR3 sequence is 14 residues long. V shed 2 bases and J shed 5 bases, with 9 bases lying between them. Looked up from germline, CDR1 is MNHNY and CDR2 is SVGAGI (reference sequence).

The V call is TRBV2, the J call TRBJ2-2, with D hard to call. This CDR3 contains 15 residues. The ends were cut back, 5 bases at V and 5 bases at J, with 15 bases in the middle. CDR1 SNHLY and CDR2 FYNNEI come from the germline V gene. The CDR3 reads CASSFVKARTGELFF. Here the CDR3 DNA reads TGTGCCAGCAGTTTTGTCAAAGCCAGGACCGGGGAGCTGTTTTTT.

This clone was seen a single time. V usage is TRBV10-2 and J usage is TRBJ1-1, with 7 bases fitting TRBD1. Germline assignment: CDR1 WSHSY and CDR2 SAAADI. The length of the CDR3 is 13 residues. V shed 5 bases, J shed 6 bases, and the junction held 6 bases outside the gene matches. The CDR3 DNA follows: TGCGCCAGCAGTTGGGACAGTGAATCTGAAGCTTTCTTT. Its translation: CASSWDSESEAFF.

The gene calls are TRBV10-3 and TRBJ2-1, with a possible D match to TRBD2 (5 bases). The V and J ends lost 10 bases and 6 bases respectively, with 10 bases between them. Germline-derived CDR1 and CDR2 are ENHRY and SYGVKD. The CDR3 has 11 residues. CDR3 bases: TGTGCCACCTCTAGCTCCAATGAGCAGTTCTTC. It encodes CATSSSNEQFF.

The chain is built from TRBV18 and TRBJ1-1; D remains unclear. Germline V gene lookup returns CDR1 KGHSH and CDR2 LQKENI. The V gene lost 5 bases and the J gene lost 3 bases, with 10 bases spanning the gap. The length of the CDR3 is 13 residues. CDR3 residues: CASSANVDTEAFF. The CDR3 DNA reads as TGTGCCAGCTCAGCTAACGTGGACACTGAAGCTTTCTTT.